This T cell receptor (beta chain) was retrieved from a study of T cell repertoires in cytomegalovirus infection. Across the whole study: Public TCR beta signatures were indicative of both CMV infection and a matching HLA type.

TCRdb re-called the reads through MiXCR, storing one row per CDR3 protein. This sample carries roughly 250,000 distinct CDR3 sequences, roughly 20% of them seen once, and the ten largest clones take around a sixth. This clonotype was seen a few times. Its target is not known. Trimming removed 10 bases from V and 5 bases from J; junction bases left unmatched: 3. The CDR3 consists of 12 residues. General observations from the study: CMV-specific TCR beta clonotypes restricted by HLA-C were the ones dominating the ex vivo response. People with CMV and the relevant HLA were identified by cumulative public TCR beta family frequency.

The J gene is TRBJ2-1, the V gene TRBV12-3 or TRBV12-4; 9 bases are shared with TRBD1. The sequence derives from a human donor in good health (CMV status not recorded). Some clones in this sample may be carry-over from other donors' samples. Specimen: CD8+ T cells from PBMCs. The CDR3 reads CATRTGDNEQFF. The CDR3 region has the DNA TGTGCCACAAGGACAGGGGACAATGAGCAGTTCTTC.